The rows below give T cell receptor beta chains drawn from one sample of a study of vaccination and CD4 T cells after COVID-19. Using its own MiXCR run on the PCR reads, TCRdb lists one record per CDR3 protein. The sample lists more than 9,000 distinct CDR3 sequences; approximately 59% were seen once. These receptors lack a known antigen. Sequenced: CD4+ T cells from blood, cultured in vitro. The source of these receptors is a human donor who had recovered from COVID-19. Both conserved end residues are part of each CDR3. The D gene is left open where the match is weak. Some rows have no size entry. The others give once, few or many, or a class for an expanded clone.

>few|TRBJ2-5|TRBD2|15|TRBV20-1
TGCAGTGCTAGAGCCGGACTAGCGGGGCAAGAGACCCAGTACTTC
CSARAGLAGQETQYF
>-|TRBJ2-7|TRBD2|15|TRBV6-1
TGTGCCAGCAGTCCACAGCGGGACGGCTACTACGAGCAGTACTTC
CASSPQRDGYYEQYF
>-|TRBJ1-1|TRBD1|15|TRBV27
TGTGCCAGCAGTTCCCACGGGACAGGACCCACTGAAGCTTTCTTT
CASSSHGTGPTEAFF
>-|TRBJ1-3|TRBD1|13|TRBV30
TGTGCCAGCAAAGGGACAGGGGGCAACACCATATATTTT
CASKGTGGNTIYF
>-|TRBJ1-1|TRBD1|13|TRBV7-2
TGTGCCAACCAGATGGACAGGGACTCTGAAGCTTTCTTT
CANQMDRDSEAFF
>few|TRBJ1-2|-|14|TRBV6-1
TGTGCCAGCAGTCCCGGGACCACCAACTATGGCTACACCTTC
CASSPGTTNYGYTF
>-|TRBJ1-5|TRBD1|15|TRBV19
TGTGCCAGTACCTCCGACAGGGGGCGAAATCAGCCCCAGCATTTT
CASTSDRGRNQPQHF
>few|TRBJ1-2|-|14|TRBV19
TGTGCCAGTACCGAATCCGGGCCCAACTATGGCTACACCTTC
CASTESGPNYGYTF
>few|TRBJ1-1|-|14|TRBV19
TGTGCCAGTAGTATAGGGGGCGGGGCGTTTGAAGCTTTCTTT
CASSIGGGAFEAFF
>-|TRBJ2-2|TRBD2|16|TRBV12-3/TRBV12-4
TGTGCCAGCAGTTTACGGCTAGCGGGAGGTCCCGGGGAGCTGTTTTTT
CASSLRLAGGPGELFF
>-|TRBJ1-4|TRBD1|15|TRBV6-1
TGTGCCAGCGCCACCCAGACAGGGCCTAATGAAAAACTGTTTTTT
CASATQTGPNEKLFF
>-|TRBJ1-3|-|16|TRBV7-2
TGTGCCAGCAGCTTAGTTGGACCGAGCTCTGGAAACACCATATATTTT
CASSLVGPSSGNTIYF
>-|TRBJ2-3|-|15|TRBV7-2
TGTGCCAGCAGCTTGGGACTCGTCGGCACAGATACGCAGTATTTT
CASSLGLVGTDTQYF
>-|TRBJ2-7|-|12|TRBV7-6
TGTGCCAGCAGCTTATATGAGGACGAGCAGTACTTC
CASSLYEDEQYF
>once|TRBJ2-7|-|16|TRBV7-9
TGTGCCAGCAGCTTAGAAGGCGGGATAATCCTCCACGAGCAGTACTTC
CASSLEGGIILHEQYF
>-|TRBJ2-5|-|14|TRBV19
TGTGCCAGTAGCGGGGGACAGCTCCAAGAGACCCAGTACTTC
CASSGGQLQETQYF
>-|TRBJ1-1|-|13|TRBV12-3/TRBV12-4
TGTGCCAGCAGTCTAGAGATAGACACTGAAGCTTTCTTT
CASSLEIDTEAFF
>-|TRBJ2-1|-|15|TRBV19
TGTGCCAGTAGTATTAACCAGCGGGTGCCTAATGAGCAGTTCTTC
CASSINQRVPNEQFF
>-|TRBJ1-1|-|16|TRBV4-2
TGTGCCAGCAGCCAAGATCTGGCAGGGATGAACACTGAAGCTTTCTTT
CASSQDLAGMNTEAFF
>-|TRBJ1-1|-|13|TRBV5-4
TGTGCCAGCAGGCTAAAGGGGGGGGGTCAAGCTTTCTTT
CASRLKGGGQAFF
>once|TRBJ1-2|-|16|TRBV6-1
TGTGCCAGCAGTGAACATGGGGACACCCTCAACTATGGCTACACCTTC
CASSEHGDTLNYGYTF
>-|TRBJ2-7|TRBD1|15|TRBV6-1
TGTGCCAGCAGTAAACCCAGGACAGGGGGCTACGAGCAGTACTTC
CASSKPRTGGYEQYF
>-|TRBJ1-4|-|17|TRBV20-1
TGCAGTGCTAGAGCTCCGGGCCAGGGGAGAACTAATGAAAAACTGTTTTTT
CSARAPGQGRTNEKLFF
>-|TRBJ1-1|-|13|TRBV7-7
TGTGCTAGCAGCCCCGCCTTCGACACTGAAGCTTTCTTT
CASSPAFDTEAFF
>-|TRBJ1-1|TRBD1|15|TRBV20-1
TGCAGTGCTAGAGTCGCAAGAGGACAGGCGACTGAAGCTTTCTTT
CSARVARGQATEAFF
>-|TRBJ2-1|TRBD2|17|TRBV9
TGTGCCAGCAGCCCGGGACTAGCGGGGTACTCCTACAATGAGCAGTTCTTC
CASSPGLAGYSYNEQFF
>-|TRBJ2-3|-|14|TRBV6-1
TGTGCCAGCAGTCTCGCGGACGGCACAGATACGCAGTATTTT
CASSLADGTDTQYF
>-|TRBJ2-4|-|15|TRBV24-1
TGTGCCACCAGTGATTTGGGCAGGGGCAAAAACATTCAGTACTTC
CATSDLGRGKNIQYF